The rows below give T cell receptor beta chains drawn from one sample of a study of radiation and T cells in renal cell carcinoma. Repertoires were generated with immunoSEQ multiplex PCR, while TCRdb's copy carries only in-frame clones and drops some. The sample records roughly 130,000 clones, roughly four fifths being singletons. The specimen was blood, collected from a patient whose treatment included radiotherapy and nephrectomy. The receptors stem from a woman aged 55-69 years with renal cell carcinoma. The CDR3 runs from the conserved cysteine through the conserved F or W. The D gene is left open where the match is weak. For some rows the clone size is stated as once, few or many, or as a class when expanded; others skip it.

J: TRBJ2-3
size: .
D: TRBD2
V: TRBV19
CDR3: CASSIQTSGRRDTQYF
DNA: TGTGCCAGTAGTATCCAGACTAGCGGGAGGAGAGATACGCAGTATTTT

J: TRBJ2-1
size: .
D: TRBD2
V: TRBV4-1
CDR3: CASSQDGIAGDLNEQFF
DNA: TGCGCCAGCAGCCAAGATGGTATAGCGGGGGACCTCAATGAGCAGTTCTTC

J: TRBJ2-5
size: .
D: TRBD2
V: TRBV10-3
CDR3: CATRLAGGSETQYF
DNA: TGTGCCACCAGACTAGCGGGGGGGTCAGAGACCCAGTACTTC

J: TRBJ1-3
size: .
D: TRBD1
V: TRBV19
CDR3: CASSIGQGIVALSGNTIYF
DNA: TGTGCCAGTAGTATTGGACAGGGAATAGTAGCCCTCTCTGGAAACACCATATATTTT

J: TRBJ2-7
size: .
D: .
V: TRBV28
CDR3: CASGTGRDRSLRFLKVQYF
DNA: TGTGCCAGTGGCACTGGACGGGACCGAAGTTTAAGGTTCCTCAAGGTGCAGTACTTC

J: TRBJ2-5
size: .
D: TRBD1
V: TRBV5-1
CDR3: CASSDGTGALESQYF
DNA: TGCGCCAGCAGCGACGGGACAGGGGCCCTGGAGTCCCAGTACTTC

J: TRBJ1-6
size: .
D: .
V: TRBV28
CDR3: CASSPGSSYNSPLHF
DNA: TGTGCCAGCAGTCCAGGTAGCTCCTATAATTCACCCCTCCACTTT

J: TRBJ2-7
size: .
D: TRBD2
V: TRBV30
CDR3: CAWSKGLAGVWEQYF
DNA: TGTGCCTGGAGTAAGGGACTAGCGGGAGTGTGGGAGCAGTACTTC

J: TRBJ1-2
size: .
D: .
V: TRBV28
CDR3: CASSLGGQANYGYTF
DNA: TGTGCCAGCAGTTTAGGCGGCCAGGCTAACTATGGCTACACCTTC

J: TRBJ1-2
size: .
D: .
V: TRBV28
CDR3: CASSLSWRGFFSYGYTF
DNA: TGTGCCAGCAGTTTGTCCTGGCGGGGGTTTTTCTCCTATGGCTACACCTTC

J: TRBJ1-1
size: .
D: .
V: TRBV5-1
CDR3: CASSSKTGNTEAFF
DNA: TGCGCCAGCAGCTCGAAAACAGGAAACACTGAAGCTTTCTTT

J: TRBJ1-6
size: once
D: .
V: TRBV28
CDR3: CASRSGPNSPLHF
DNA: TGTGCCAGCAGATCGGGGCCTAATTCACCCCTCCACTTT

J: TRBJ2-3
size: .
D: .
V: TRBV19
CDR3: CASRRPGGTDTQYF
DNA: TGTGCCAGTCGACGTCCCGGGGGCACAGATACGCAGTATTTT

J: TRBJ2-7
size: .
D: .
V: TRBV19
CDR3: CASSIGWGTAYEQYF
DNA: TGTGCCAGTAGTATCGGATGGGGCACAGCCTACGAGCAGTACTTC

J: TRBJ2-7
size: .
D: TRBD1
V: TRBV27
CDR3: CASSTTYPLPGQSYEQYF
DNA: TGTGCCAGCAGTACGACATATCCCCTTCCGGGACAGTCCTACGAGCAGTACTTC

J: TRBJ2-4
size: .
D: .
V: TRBV11-2
CDR3: CASSFEAGRSLAKNIQYF
DNA: TGTGCCAGCAGCTTTGAGGCCGGGCGGAGTTTAGCCAAAAACATTCAGTACTTC

J: TRBJ1-6
size: .
D: TRBD1
V: TRBV4-2
CDR3: CASSRQPGGGGDSPLHF
DNA: TGTGCCAGCAGCCGTCAACCCGGGGGAGGGGGCGATTCACCCCTCCACTTT

J: TRBJ1-5
size: .
D: TRBD1
V: TRBV19
CDR3: CASRSGGTSNQPQHF
DNA: TGTGCCAGTCGGTCAGGGGGAACTAGCAATCAGCCCCAGCATTTT

J: TRBJ2-5
size: .
D: TRBD2
V: TRBV6-1
CDR3: CAVSRGGPEETQYF
DNA: TGTGCCGTTTCCCGGGGGGGCCCGGAGGAGACCCAGTACTTC

J: TRBJ1-5
size: .
D: .
V: TRBV25-1
CDR3: CASSEAGPYQPQHF
DNA: TGTGCCAGCAGTGAGGCCGGTCCTTATCAGCCCCAGCATTTT

J: TRBJ2-3
size: .
D: TRBD2
V: TRBV11-2
CDR3: CASSLLAGGTDTQYF
DNA: TGTGCCAGCAGCTTGCTAGCGGGAGGTACAGATACGCAGTATTTT

J: TRBJ1-6
size: few
D: .
V: TRBV6-1
CDR3: CASSGTGQGSSPLHF
DNA: TGTGCCAGCAGTGGAACGGGGCAGGGTAGTTCACCCCTCCACTTT

J: TRBJ2-1
size: .
D: .
V: TRBV19
CDR3: CASNPTLLSYNEQFF
DNA: TGTGCCAGTAACCCGACACTCCTCTCCTACAATGAGCAGTTCTTC

J: TRBJ1-6
size: .
D: .
V: TRBV7-6
CDR3: CASSSTDSSLYNSPLHF
DNA: TGTGCCAGCAGCTCAACGGACAGTAGCCTATATAATTCACCCCTCCACTTT